A selection of T cell receptor beta chains follows, all from one sample in a study of T-cell reconstitution after alpha-beta-depleted transplantation in children. One entry per CDR3 protein, called by TCRdb with MiXCR from the PCR reads. The data hold approximately 400,000 distinct CDR3 sequences, with approximately 10% observed a single time. Sequencing was performed on PBMCs from the stem cell graft donor, taken from the stem cell graft. The receptors originated from a human donor who donated a stem cell graft to a child with acute myeloid leukemia. Each CDR3 is given with its conserved first and last residue. The order of the fields is D gene, V gene, J gene, clone size, CDR3 DNA, CDR3 protein. D genes are given only for firm matches. Expanded clones get a size class; other rows say once, few or many, or leave the size out.

d_call: .
v_call: TRBV6-5
j_call: TRBJ2-5
clone_size: .
cdr3_nt: TGTGCCAGCAGTTATCGGACGGGAGACGACCCGGGGACCCAGTACTTC
cdr3_aa: CASSYRTGDDPGTQYF

d_call: .
v_call: TRBV6-2/TRBV6-3
j_call: TRBJ2-7
clone_size: .
cdr3_nt: TGTGCCAGCAGTTGGTCCCCTGGATCTAGCGCATCCTACGAGCAGTACTTC
cdr3_aa: CASSWSPGSSASYEQYF

d_call: .
v_call: TRBV29-1
j_call: TRBJ1-3
clone_size: many
cdr3_nt: TGCAGCGTCTGGGGGGCGGAGAGCTCTGGAAACACCATATATTTT
cdr3_aa: CSVWGAESSGNTIYF

d_call: .
v_call: TRBV7-9
j_call: TRBJ2-2
clone_size: many
cdr3_nt: TGTGCCAGCAGCTTATGGGGGAGCACCGGGGAGCTGTTTTTT
cdr3_aa: CASSLWGSTGELFF

d_call: TRBD2
v_call: TRBV9
j_call: TRBJ2-1
clone_size: few
cdr3_nt: TGTGCCAGCAGCGCAGACGGGGGGGATGAGCAGTTCTTC
cdr3_aa: CASSADGGDEQFF

d_call: TRBD1
v_call: TRBV12-3/TRBV12-4
j_call: TRBJ2-1
clone_size: .
cdr3_nt: TGTGCCAGCAGTCAGGACAGGGGGACCGCGGGAGTCGAATACAATGAGCAGTTCTTC
cdr3_aa: CASSQDRGTAGVEYNEQFF

d_call: .
v_call: TRBV2
j_call: TRBJ1-1
clone_size: many
cdr3_nt: TGTGCCAGCAGTGGGCTTCGGGGGGTCGCGAACACTGAAGCTTTCTTT
cdr3_aa: CASSGLRGVANTEAFF

d_call: .
v_call: TRBV6-1
j_call: TRBJ1-2
clone_size: few
cdr3_nt: TGTGCCAGCATCCTAGGGGGGGGGTCGGATGGCTACACCTTC
cdr3_aa: CASILGGGSDGYTF

d_call: .
v_call: TRBV20-1
j_call: TRBJ2-7
clone_size: .
cdr3_nt: TGCAGTGCTAGGTCTCCGGTCGGAAGCTACGAGCAGTACTTC
cdr3_aa: CSARSPVGSYEQYF

d_call: .
v_call: TRBV6-5
j_call: TRBJ2-5
clone_size: .
cdr3_nt: TGTGCCAGCAGTTACACCCCAGGGGTTTATAGGGAGACCCAGTACTTC
cdr3_aa: CASSYTPGVYRETQYF

d_call: .
v_call: TRBV5-1
j_call: TRBJ2-5
clone_size: .
cdr3_nt: TGCGCCAGCAGCTTCTCGCGGGGTTACCAAGAGACCCAGTACTTC
cdr3_aa: CASSFSRGYQETQYF

d_call: TRBD2
v_call: TRBV5-4
j_call: TRBJ2-2
clone_size: many
cdr3_nt: TGTGCCAGCAGCTTGCGGAGCGGGGGCGCTACCGGGGAGCTGTTTTTT
cdr3_aa: CASSLRSGGATGELFF

d_call: .
v_call: TRBV6-5
j_call: TRBJ2-1
clone_size: .
cdr3_nt: TGTGCCAGCAGTTACCCTGGGCATCTCAGGGTCGCTGAGCAGTTCTTC
cdr3_aa: CASSYPGHLRVAEQFF

d_call: TRBD2
v_call: TRBV15
j_call: TRBJ2-3
clone_size: few
cdr3_nt: TGTGCCACCAGTCGAGATCGAGCGGGGCCAGATACGCAGTATTTT
cdr3_aa: CATSRDRAGPDTQYF

d_call: TRBD1
v_call: TRBV12-3/TRBV12-4
j_call: TRBJ2-2
clone_size: .
cdr3_nt: TGTGCCAGCAGTCAGACGGACAGGCTAACCGGGGAGCTGTTTTTT
cdr3_aa: CASSQTDRLTGELFF

d_call: .
v_call: TRBV12-5
j_call: TRBJ2-2
clone_size: few
cdr3_nt: TGTGCTAGTGGATGGCTGAACACCGGGGAGCTGTTTTTT
cdr3_aa: CASGWLNTGELFF

d_call: TRBD1
v_call: TRBV30
j_call: TRBJ1-5
clone_size: .
cdr3_nt: TGTGCCTGGAGCGAGGGACAGAATCAGCCCCAGCATTTT
cdr3_aa: CAWSEGQNQPQHF

d_call: .
v_call: TRBV20-1
j_call: TRBJ2-3
clone_size: few
cdr3_nt: TGCAGTGCTAGCCTCCGAAGGAGGGGGTCAGGCACAGATACGCAGTATTTT
cdr3_aa: CSASLRRRGSGTDTQYF

d_call: TRBD2
v_call: TRBV20-1
j_call: TRBJ2-5
clone_size: few
cdr3_nt: TGCAGTGCTAGTCGGACTAGGCAAGAGACCCAGTACTTC
cdr3_aa: CSASRTRQETQYF

d_call: TRBD1
v_call: TRBV18
j_call: TRBJ2-3
clone_size: .
cdr3_nt: TGTGCCAGCTCACCGCCCGGGACAGGGGGTGCAGATACGCAGTATTTT
cdr3_aa: CASSPPGTGGADTQYF

d_call: .
v_call: TRBV5-1
j_call: TRBJ1-1
clone_size: .
cdr3_nt: TGCGCCAGCAGCTTGATATACGGCGGGAACACTGAAGCTTTCTTT
cdr3_aa: CASSLIYGGNTEAFF

d_call: .
v_call: TRBV15
j_call: TRBJ1-5
clone_size: .
cdr3_nt: TGTGCCACCAGCAGAGATCACGGGGTTGGTCAGCCCCAGCATTTT
cdr3_aa: CATSRDHGVGQPQHF

d_call: TRBD1
v_call: TRBV12-3/TRBV12-4
j_call: TRBJ2-3
clone_size: few
cdr3_nt: TGTGCCAGCACTACCGGGACAGGGGAATATTTT
cdr3_aa: CASTTGTGEYF

d_call: .
v_call: TRBV20-1
j_call: TRBJ2-1
clone_size: .
cdr3_nt: TGCAGTGCTTTGCCACTAGCAGGAGGAGGGAATGAGCAGTTCTTC
cdr3_aa: CSALPLAGGGNEQFF

d_call: TRBD1
v_call: TRBV6-1
j_call: TRBJ2-7
clone_size: .
cdr3_nt: TGTGCCAGCAGTGAAGAGGGACAGGTATCCTACGAGCAGTACTTC
cdr3_aa: CASSEEGQVSYEQYF

d_call: .
v_call: TRBV7-2
j_call: TRBJ2-3
clone_size: .
cdr3_nt: TGTGCCAGCAGCACCCTGGGGCGTACGCAGTATTTT
cdr3_aa: CASSTLGRTQYF

d_call: .
v_call: TRBV12-3/TRBV12-4
j_call: TRBJ2-1
clone_size: .
cdr3_nt: TGTGCCAGCAGTTTATTCCCGGACTTTTACAATGAGCAGTTCTTC
cdr3_aa: CASSLFPDFYNEQFF

d_call: TRBD2
v_call: TRBV28
j_call: TRBJ2-1
clone_size: many
cdr3_nt: TGTGCCAGCAGTCGCACCCTAGCGGGAGGTCGGAATGAGCAGTTCTTC
cdr3_aa: CASSRTLAGGRNEQFF

d_call: .
v_call: TRBV9
j_call: TRBJ1-1
clone_size: .
cdr3_nt: TGTGCCAGCAGGGGGGCAGGGAATGAAGCTTTCTTT
cdr3_aa: CASRGAGNEAFF

d_call: .
v_call: TRBV5-1
j_call: TRBJ2-5
clone_size: few
cdr3_nt: TGCGCCAGCAGCTTGTACGGGGGATGGTTAGAGACCCAGTACTTC
cdr3_aa: CASSLYGGWLETQYF

d_call: .
v_call: TRBV29-1
j_call: TRBJ2-5
clone_size: many
cdr3_nt: TGCAGCGTTGGTGAGACAGCGAAAGAGACCCAGTACTTC
cdr3_aa: CSVGETAKETQYF

d_call: TRBD1
v_call: TRBV5-6
j_call: TRBJ1-1
clone_size: few
cdr3_nt: TGTGCCAGCAGCTCCGGGACAGAGTATGTCGCTTTCTTT
cdr3_aa: CASSSGTEYVAFF

d_call: .
v_call: TRBV5-6
j_call: TRBJ1-5
clone_size: many
cdr3_nt: TGTGCCAGCAGCTTTAGTCTTAGCAATCAGCCCCAGCATTTT
cdr3_aa: CASSFSLSNQPQHF

d_call: .
v_call: TRBV6-1
j_call: TRBJ1-6
clone_size: .
cdr3_nt: TGTGCCAGCAGAAAAGGAGCTAGCTCCTATAATTCACCCCTCCACTTT
cdr3_aa: CASRKGASSYNSPLHF